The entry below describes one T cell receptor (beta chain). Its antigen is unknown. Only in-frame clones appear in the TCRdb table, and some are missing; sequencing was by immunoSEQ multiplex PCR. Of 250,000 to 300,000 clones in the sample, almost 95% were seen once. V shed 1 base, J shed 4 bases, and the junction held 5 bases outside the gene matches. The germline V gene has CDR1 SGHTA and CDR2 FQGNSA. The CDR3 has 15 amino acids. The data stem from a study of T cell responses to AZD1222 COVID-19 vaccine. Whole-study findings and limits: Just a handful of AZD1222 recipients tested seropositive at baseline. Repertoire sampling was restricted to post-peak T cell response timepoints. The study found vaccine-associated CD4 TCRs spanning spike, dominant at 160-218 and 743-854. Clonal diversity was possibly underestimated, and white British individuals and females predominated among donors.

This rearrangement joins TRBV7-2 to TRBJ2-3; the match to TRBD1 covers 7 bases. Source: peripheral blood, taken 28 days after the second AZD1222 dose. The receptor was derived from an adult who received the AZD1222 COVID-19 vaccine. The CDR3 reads CASSLGQGLSDTQYF. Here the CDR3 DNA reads TGTGCCAGCAGCTTAGGACAGGGATTATCAGATACGCAGTATTTT.